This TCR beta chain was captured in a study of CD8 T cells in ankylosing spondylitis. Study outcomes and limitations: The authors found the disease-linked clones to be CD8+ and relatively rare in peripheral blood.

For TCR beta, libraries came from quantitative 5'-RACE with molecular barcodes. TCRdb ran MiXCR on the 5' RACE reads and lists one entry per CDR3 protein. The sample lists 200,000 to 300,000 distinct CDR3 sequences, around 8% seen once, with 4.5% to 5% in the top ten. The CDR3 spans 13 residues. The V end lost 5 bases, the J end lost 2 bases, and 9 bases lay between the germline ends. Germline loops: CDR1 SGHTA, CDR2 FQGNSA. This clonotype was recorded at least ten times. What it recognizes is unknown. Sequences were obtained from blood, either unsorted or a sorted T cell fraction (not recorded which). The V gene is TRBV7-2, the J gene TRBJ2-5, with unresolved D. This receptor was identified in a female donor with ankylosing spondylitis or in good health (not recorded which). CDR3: CASSRRIQETQYF. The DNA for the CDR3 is TGTGCCAGCAGCCGCCGGATTCAAGAGACCCAGTACTTC. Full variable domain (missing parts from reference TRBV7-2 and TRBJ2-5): GAGVSQSPSNKVTEKGKDVELRCDPISGHTALYWYRQSLGQGLEFLIYFQGNSAPDKSGLPSDRFSAERTGGSVSTLTIQRTQQEDSAVYLCASSRRIQETQYFGPGTRLLVL.